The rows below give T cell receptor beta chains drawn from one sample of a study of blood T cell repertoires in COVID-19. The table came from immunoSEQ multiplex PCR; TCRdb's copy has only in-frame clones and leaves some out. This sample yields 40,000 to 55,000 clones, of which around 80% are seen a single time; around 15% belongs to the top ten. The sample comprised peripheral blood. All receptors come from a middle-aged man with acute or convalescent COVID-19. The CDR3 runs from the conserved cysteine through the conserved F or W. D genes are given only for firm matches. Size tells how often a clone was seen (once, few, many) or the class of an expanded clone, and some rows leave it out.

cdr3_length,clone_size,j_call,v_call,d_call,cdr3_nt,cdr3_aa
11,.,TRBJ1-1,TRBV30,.,TGTGCCTGGAGTTCGTCGGGGAAAGCTTTCTTT,CAWSSSGKAFF
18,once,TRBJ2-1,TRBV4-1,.,TGCGCCAGCAGCCAAGACCATATCGGACTGAGCTCCTACAATGAGCAGTTCTTC,CASSQDHIGLSSYNEQFF
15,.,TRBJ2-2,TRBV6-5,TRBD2,TGTGCCAGCAGTTACTCACGCGGGGGCACCGGGGAGCTGTTTTTT,CASSYSRGGTGELFF
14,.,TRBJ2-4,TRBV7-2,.,TGTGCCAGCAGCTTATCGGGAGCCAAAAACATTCAGTACTTC,CASSLSGAKNIQYF
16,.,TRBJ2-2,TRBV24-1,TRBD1,TGTGCCACCAGTGATTGGGACAGGGTAGAAGGCGGGGAGCTGTTTTTT,CATSDWDRVEGGELFF
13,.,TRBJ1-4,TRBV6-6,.,TGTGCCAGCAGTGACAGGAGGAATGAAAAACTGTTTTTT,CASSDRRNEKLFF
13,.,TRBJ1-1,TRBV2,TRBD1,TGTGCCAGCGGGACAGGGTGGCTCGCTGAAGCTTTCTTT,CASGTGWLAEAFF
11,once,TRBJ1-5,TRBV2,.,TGTGCCAGCAGTGGAGACAGGAATCTGCATTTT,CASSGDRNLHF
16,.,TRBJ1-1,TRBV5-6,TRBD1,TGTGCCAGCAGCTTGAGGGCAGGGGGCGTGGACACTGAAGCTTTCTTT,CASSLRAGGVDTEAFF
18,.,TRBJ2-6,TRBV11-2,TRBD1,TGTGCCAGCAGCTTAAAGGAGACAGGGACCCTGGGGGCCAACGTCCTGACTTTC,CASSLKETGTLGANVLTF
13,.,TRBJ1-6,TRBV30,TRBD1,TGTGCCTCCATCGACAGGGGAAATTCACCCCTCCACTTT,CASIDRGNSPLHF
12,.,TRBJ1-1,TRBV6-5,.,TGTGCCAGCAGGCGGCAGAACACTGAAGCTTTCTTT,CASRRQNTEAFF
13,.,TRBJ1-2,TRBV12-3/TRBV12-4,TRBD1,TGTGCCAGCAGACTCGACAGGGGAGGGGGCTACACCTTC,CASRLDRGGGYTF
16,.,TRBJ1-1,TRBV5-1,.,TGCGCCAGCAGCTCCGGAACGGGGGTCGGTGGCACTGAAGCTTTCTTT,CASSSGTGVGGTEAFF
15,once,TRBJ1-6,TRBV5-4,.,TGTGCCAGCAGCTTGTCGAACAGGCTCTATTCACCCCTCCACTTT,CASSLSNRLYSPLHF
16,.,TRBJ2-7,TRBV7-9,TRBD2,TGTGCCAGCAGCGCACGGGGACTAGCGGGAGGCTACGAGCAGTACTTC,CASSARGLAGGYEQYF
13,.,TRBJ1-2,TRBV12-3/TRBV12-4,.,TGTGCCAGCAGTTTAACCGGGGTCTTCGGCTACACCTTC,CASSLTGVFGYTF
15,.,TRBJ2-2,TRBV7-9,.,TGTGCCAGCACCCTTAACAGGGCTGGGACCGGGGAGCTGTTTTTT,CASTLNRAGTGELFF
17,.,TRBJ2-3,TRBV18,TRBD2,TGTGCCAGCTCACATTTAACTAGCGGGCGTACCGCAGATACGCAGTATTTT,CASSHLTSGRTADTQYF
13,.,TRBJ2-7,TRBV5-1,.,TGCGCCAGCACGGGACTCTTTTCCTACGAGCAGTACTTC,CASTGLFSYEQYF
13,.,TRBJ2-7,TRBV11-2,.,TGTGCCAGCAGCCCGCGGACAGAATACGAGCAGTACTTC,CASSPRTEYEQYF
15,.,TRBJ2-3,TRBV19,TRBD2,TGTGCCAGTAGAGGGACTAGCGGTAGCACAGATACGCAGTATTTT,CASRGTSGSTDTQYF
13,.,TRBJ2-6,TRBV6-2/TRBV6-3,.,TGTGCCAGCAGCCGCAGAGGGGCCAACGTCCTGACTTTC,CASSRRGANVLTF
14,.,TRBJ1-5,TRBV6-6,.,TGTGCCAGCAGCCCGGGGTTCATTCCACGGGCCCAGCATTTT,CASSPGFIPRAQHF
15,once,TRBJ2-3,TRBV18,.,TGTGCCAGCTCACCGGGCAGTCTATTCACAGATACGCAGTATTTT,CASSPGSLFTDTQYF
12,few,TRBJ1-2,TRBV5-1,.,TGCGCCAGCAGCTTGCCGGACAATGGCTACACCTTC,CASSLPDNGYTF